One sample yielded the 9 T cell receptor beta chains listed below, sequenced in a study of blood T cell repertoires in COVID-19. Sequenced by immunoSEQ multiplex PCR; TCRdb stores in-frame clones only, minus some. Of 130,000 or so clones detected, 88% appear once; the ten largest clones hold more than 2%. Sequencing input: peripheral blood. All receptors come from a man in his sixties or seventies with active COVID-19.

A few counts support this clone. This rearrangement joins TRBV7-8 to TRBJ1-5; a weak D match, TRBD1 (6 bases). Per germline, CDR1 SGHVS and CDR2 FQNEAQ. CDR3 size: 13 residues. The V and J ends lost 8 bases and 2 bases respectively, with 10 bases between them. The CDR3 here is CASSSGGNQPQHF. CDR3 sequence (DNA): TGTGCCAGCTCTTCAGGGGGCAATCAGCCCCAGCATTTT.

The gene calls are TRBV10-3 and TRBJ2-7; 9 nucleotides align to TRBD1. Per the germline V gene, CDR1 is ENHRY and CDR2 is SYGVKD. The V segment lost 6 bases and the J segment 3 bases; nucleotides outside the gene matches: 3. CDR3 length: 13 residues. The CDR3 loop reads CAISRDRVYEQYF. The CDR3 DNA reads TGTGCCATCAGCCGGGACAGGGTCTACGAGCAGTACTTC.

This chain joins TRBV11-2 and TRBJ2-2; TRBD1 matches at 7 bases. CDR3 size: 15 residues. With 5 bases clipped from V and 5 bases from J, the junction kept 8 bases outside the gene matches. From germline, CDR1 is SGHAT and CDR2 FQNNGV. Here the CDR3 DNA reads TGTGCCAGCAGCATGGACAGGCTGGGTACCGGGGAGCTGTTTTTT. Amino acids: CASSMDRLGTGELFF.

This clone was picked up a small number of times. This sequence joins TRBV6-1 and TRBJ2-5; D remains ambiguous. The CDR3 covers 14 residues. V was clipped by 2 bases and J by 3 bases, with 10 bases between them. Germline values: CDR1 MNHNS, CDR2 SASEGT. CDR3 in amino acids: CASSERDRKETQYF. In nucleotides, the CDR3 is TGTGCCAGCAGTGAACGAGATAGAAAAGAGACCCAGTACTTC.

This chain uses TRBV6-5 with TRBJ2-1; a weak D match, TRBD2 (7 bases). Trimming cost V 4 bases and J 10 bases, with 11 bases left between them. In germline, CDR1 is MNHEY, CDR2 SVGAGI. CDR3 length: 12 residues. This CDR3 is CASSSRGGEQFF. CDR3 DNA: TGTGCCAGCAGTTCCCGCGGGGGCGAGCAGTTCTTC.

The chain recombines TRBV28 with TRBJ2-2; maybe TRBD2 (5 bases). V lost 2 bases, J lost 5 bases, and 6 bases lay in between. Looked up from germline, CDR1 is MDHEN and CDR2 is SYDVKM. This CDR3 contains 13 residues. The CDR3 here is CASSLGGTGELFF. As DNA, the CDR3 is TGTGCCAGCAGTTTAGGCGGGACCGGGGAGCTGTTTTTT. Full variable domain (rest looked up from reference TRBV28 and TRBJ2-2): DVKVTQSSRYLVKRTGEKVFLECVQDMDHENMFWYRQDPGLGLRLIYFSYDVKMKEKGDIPEGYSVSREKKERFSLILESASTNQTSMYLCASSLGGTGELFFGEGSRLTVL.

The CDR3 DNA follows: TGTGCCAGCAGCCGGGGGGGCTCCTACAATGAGCAGTTCTTC. Protein product: CASSRGGSYNEQFF. This chain connects TRBV7-9 to TRBJ2-1; 8 bases match TRBD2. Germline values: CDR1 SEHNR, CDR2 FQNEAQ (reference sequence). The CDR3 has 14 residues. V shed 5 bases and J 0 bases; nucleotides not matched to a gene: 0.

This chain uses TRBV11-2 with TRBJ2-1; TRBD1 is a possible D gene (6 bases). Looked up from germline, CDR1 is SGHAT and CDR2 is FQNNGV. V was trimmed by 5 bases and J by 4 bases, leaving 12 bases between them. The CDR3 is 14 residues long. Here the CDR3 reads CASSPTQGYNEQFF. CDR3 coding DNA: TGTGCCAGCAGCCCCACACAGGGATACAATGAGCAGTTCTTC.

The chain couples TRBV7-9 to TRBJ2-7; 7 positions agree with TRBD1. CDR3 length: 15 amino acids. Germline-derived CDR1 and CDR2 are SEHNR and FQNEAQ (reference sequence). After removal of 5 bases from V and 3 bases from J, the junction contained 10 bases not matched to a gene. CDR3 loop: CASSDPGGQIYEQYF. Written as DNA, the CDR3 is TGTGCCAGCAGCGACCCTGGGGGACAGATCTACGAGCAGTACTTC.